A single sample gave rise to the 18 T cell receptor beta chains below, sequenced in a study of blood T cells in healthy people across ages (dated by TCRdb to about 2015). Library prep was done by 5' RACE. Instrument used: Illumina HiSeq 2500. The second PCR ran for roughly 7 to 11 cycles and used a J-beta primer mix along with a sample-barcoded 5' primer. TCRdb reworked the public reads: Q25 trimming with fastp, MiXCR clone assembly, productive beta chains retained. Entries are consolidated by CDR3 protein sequence, retaining the most common genes and DNA. This sample has approximately 810,000 distinct CDR3 sequences in its table, and roughly 26% of those were observed once. The leading ten clones occupy 15% to 20% of the sample. Sequencing input: blood. These receptors were taken from an elderly woman in good health.

V gene TRBV12-3 or TRBV12-4 combines with J gene TRBJ1-6; 7 bases are shared with TRBD1. With V trimmed by 6 bases and J by 10 bases, 9 bases remained unmatched. CDR3 size: 14 residues. The CDR3 bases are TGTGCCAGCAGCCTCCAGGGGGGGCAATCACCCCTCCACTTT. Its protein is CASSLQGGQSPLHF.

J is TRBJ2-7 and V is TRBV2; unclear D gene. V lost 2 bases, J lost 1 base, and 6 bases lay in between. CDR1 and CDR2 (germline): SNHLY, FYNNEI. This CDR3 has 13 residues. The CDR3 DNA is TGTGCCAGCAGTGAACCAGCTTCCTACGAGCAGTACTTC. Residues: CASSEPASYEQYF.

The rearrangement uses TRBV20-1 and TRBJ1-1; 7 bases line up with TRBD1. CDR1 and CDR2 (germline): DFQATT, SNEGSKA (reference sequence). Trimming took 6 bases from V and 4 from J; bases not matched to a gene: 5. This CDR3 has 12 amino acids. CDR3 sequence (DNA): TGCAGTGCAATCGACAGGGCCACTGAAGCTTTCTTT. This sequence encodes CSAIDRATEAFF.

In its sample, this clonotype was seen many times. The chain recombines TRBV3-1 with TRBJ2-3; D is unclear. In germline, CDR1 is LGHDT, CDR2 YNNKEL (reference sequence). Deletions cut 1 base from V and 7 bases from J, with 9 bases between. This CDR3 comprises 13 residues. The CDR3 bases are TGTGCCAGCAGCCAAGTGACTTTACATACGCAGTATTTT. Its protein is CASSQVTLHTQYF.

In regard to this clonotype: An end of the junction differs from the germline gene, which may be a read error. The genes are TRBV5-1 and TRBJ2-6, with D perhaps assigned TRBD1 or TRBD2 (5 bases each). The CDR3 has 17 amino acids. CDR1 and CDR2 from the germline V gene are SGHRS and YFSETQ. The CDR3 region is CASSFRAGLTGANVPTF. DNA of the CDR3: TGCGCCAGCAGCTTCAGGGCAGGATTAACCGGGGCCAACGTCCCGACTTTC.

J is TRBJ1-2 and V is TRBV3-1, with TRBD1 as a possible D gene (5 bases). CDR3 size: 15 residues. Germline CDR1 reads LGHDT; CDR2 reads YNNKEL (reference sequence). V was cut by 0 bases and J by 10 bases, with 18 bases left in between. The CDR3 loop is CASSQDGADLWYYTF. For the CDR3, the DNA is TGTGCCAGCAGCCAAGATGGGGCAGACCTTTGGTACTACACCTTC.

This clonotype was observed once. A read error is likely, as this CDR3 ends without the conserved phenylalanine or tryptophan. The chain has TRBV7-2 and TRBJ1-4; D unresolved. Between the trimmed V and J ends, which lost 4 bases and 8 bases, there was a span of 11 bases. The germline CDR1 and CDR2 sequences are SGHTA and FQGNSA. The CDR3 length is 13 residues. The CDR3 reads CASSSNKGEKLFY. In nucleotides, the CDR3 is TGTGCCAGCAGCTCGAACAAGGGAGAAAAACTGTTTTAT.

The table lists this clonotype with a few counts. The V call is TRBV18, the J call TRBJ2-6; no firm D call. The CDR3 runs to 13 residues. Trimming took off 4 bases at V and 5 bases at J, with 6 bases between the two ends. Germline V gene data show CDR1 as KGHSH and CDR2 as LQKENI. The CDR3 region has the DNA TGTGCCAGCTCACTGGAGAGGGCCAACGTCCTGACTTTC. Residues: CASSLERANVLTF.

This clonotype has a count of ten or more. CDR3 sequence: CASSPSWGQGANGYTF. In DNA, the CDR3 is TGTGCCAGCAGCCCATCTTGGGGACAGGGGGCCAATGGCTACACCTTC. The chain couples TRBV5-8 to TRBJ1-2; 12 nucleotides line up with TRBD1. CDR1 SGHTS and CDR2 YDEGEE come from the germline V gene. CDR3 length: 16 amino acids. V shed 4 bases and J 6 bases; nucleotides not matched to a gene: 10.

The sample holds many counts of this clonotype. Its ends do not fully match the called genes, so a read error is possible. The chain has TRBV7-7 and TRBJ2-6; D is unresolved. The CDR3 runs to 16 residues. Germline CDR1 reads SSHAT; CDR2 reads FNYEAQ (reference sequence). The CDR3 protein is CASSPTVNSGANVLTF. CDR3 coding DNA: TGTGCTAGCAGCCCTACAGTAAACTCTGGGGCCAACGTCCTGACTTTC.

The table lists this clonotype with a count of one. A read error is possible here, since a much larger clone lies one base away. The rearrangement links TRBV7-9 to TRBJ1-1; D uncertain. The CDR3 covers 12 residues. V lost 7 bases and J lost 10, with 16 bases in between. CDR1 is SEHNR and CDR2 is FQNEAQ in the germline V gene (reference sequence). The chain's CDR3 is CASNQPGNRAFF. CDR3 coding DNA: TGTGCCAGCAACCAACCCGGGAACAGAGCTTTCTTT.

This clonotype has a count of ten or more. The V gene is TRBV6-2 or TRBV6-3, the J gene TRBJ2-3; D unclear. CDR1 and CDR2 (germline): MNHEY, SVGEGT. CDR3 size: 11 residues. Trimming pared 8 bases from V and 2 bases from J, leaving 5 bases between. This CDR3 is CASGHTDTQYF. CDR3 coding DNA: TGTGCCAGCGGGCACACAGATACGCAGTATTTT.

This clonotype was seen at least ten times. V and J are TRBV7-2 and TRBJ1-2; unclear D gene. The V end was cut by 2 bases, the J end by 1 base, with 8 bases between. The CDR3 is 14 residues long. The germline V gene has CDR1 SGHTA and CDR2 FQGNSA. CDR3 amino acids: CASSLSSDNYGYTF. CDR3 sequence (DNA): TGTGCCAGCAGCTTAAGTTCAGATAACTATGGCTACACCTTC.

Details on this clonotype: A far larger clone is off by one base, so a read error is likely. This chain links TRBV6-1 with TRBJ1-2; D is uncertain. Germline V gene lookup returns CDR1 MNHNS and CDR2 SASEGT. The CDR3 is made up of 13 amino acids. The DNA for the CDR3 is TGTGCCAGCAGTTCGGGAGGCGGATATGGCCACACCTTC. Encoded protein: CASSSGGGYGHTF.

This clonotype was seen a single time. CDR3 DNA: TGTGCCAGCAGTTACTCGACAGGGCTCACTGAAGCTTTCTTT. This translates into CASSYSTGLTEAFF. V and J are TRBV6-2 or TRBV6-3 and TRBJ1-1; TRBD1 aligns across 7 bases. This CDR3 contains 14 residues. From germline, CDR1 is MNHEY and CDR2 SVGEGT. V lost 0 bases, J lost 4 bases, and 2 bases stayed unmatched.

This clonotype was seen a few times. V gene TRBV9 combines with J gene TRBJ2-3, with 8 bases lining up with TRBD1. The V gene end was trimmed by 3 bases and the J gene end by 4 bases; junction bases not matched to a gene: 19. This CDR3 is built from 19 residues. CDR1 is SGDLS and CDR2 is YYNGEE in the germline V gene. CDR3 nucleotide sequence: TGTGCCAGCAGCGCAGTGGGACAGGAAGGGTTCGGTAGGGCAGATACGCAGTATTTT. As protein: CASSAVGQEGFGRADTQYF. Supplemented by reference TRBV9 and TRBJ2-3, the full variable domain reads DSGVTQTPKHLITATGQRVTLRCSPRSGDLSVYWYQQSLDQGLQFLIQYYNGEERAKGNILERFSAQQFPDLHSELNLSSLELGDSALYFCASSAVGQEGFGRADTQYFGPGTRLTVL.

There are a few counts of this clonotype. This chain connects TRBV6-2 or TRBV6-3 to TRBJ1-6, with 12 nucleotides matching TRBD1. Germline V lookup: CDR1 MNHEY, CDR2 SVGEGT. V shed 2 bases and J 13 bases; nucleotides not matched to a gene: 6. This CDR3 is 15 amino acids long. CDR3: CASSYGGQGASPLHF. The CDR3 DNA reads as TGTGCCAGCAGTTACGGGGGACAGGGGGCTTCGCCCCTCCACTTT.

This clonotype was picked up a small number of times. Being one base from a much bigger clone, this may be a read error. The CDR3 spells CASSHTGTGNEKLFF. The CDR3 nucleotides are TGTGCCAGCAGCCATACCGGGACAGGGAATGAAAAACTGTTTTTT. This chain links TRBV3-1 with TRBJ1-4; TRBD1 matches 9 bases. Germline CDR1 LGHDT, CDR2 YNNKEL (reference sequence). The CDR3 has 15 residues. V shed 3 bases, J shed 5 bases, and the junction held 4 bases outside the gene matches.